The present T cell receptor beta chain was sequenced within a study of OX40 agonist ivuxolimab in advanced cancers. Study-wide context: Given to patients was ivuxolimab, an agonistic anti-OX40 (CD134) antibody. Previous treatment with anti-PD-1, anti-PD-L1 or anti-CTLA-4 therapy was allowed; 35% to 50% had received some. Study-level results: A proportion of nonresponders additionally exhibited low normalized T-cell clonal expansion. Near-lowest levels of clonal expansion characterized partial responders at 0.1-3.0 mg/kg.

As regards this clone: Antigen unknown.

V dropped 0 bases and J dropped 5 bases, with 14 bases sitting between them. CDR3 length equals 16 residues. Germline V CDR1 and CDR2: MGHRA, YSYEKL. This table comes from immunoSEQ multiplex PCR, and its TCRdb copy is limited to in-frame clones, with some not included. The table shows roughly 80,000 clones, with approximately 94% occurring only once. The genes are TRBV4-1 and TRBJ2-1; D ambiguous. Material: CD4+ or CD8+ T cells sorted from blood, obtained in a trial of the OX40 agonist ivuxolimab. The clonotype was recovered from an adult with an advanced solid tumor such as melanoma, head and neck, liver or kidney cancer. CDR3 residues: CASSQELYELNNEQFF. CDR3 coding DNA: TGCGCCAGCAGCCAAGAGCTCTATGAGCTCAACAATGAGCAGTTCTTC.